The entry below gives a single T cell receptor (beta chain) sequence along with its context. The junction had 3 bases not matched to a gene; V was cut back by 2 bases and J by 1 base. The CDR3 runs 15 residues. The germline V gene encodes CDR1 SGHTA and CDR2 FQGTGA. Sequenced by immunoSEQ multiplex PCR; TCRdb stores in-frame clones only, minus some. The sample lists 5,500 to 9,000 clones, around 84% seen once, with around 15% in the top ten. The time point here: week 3, after first cycle of checkpoint inhibitor. Patients with prior systemic cancer treatment, concomitant immunosuppressants, or other active malignancies were excluded. This entry comes from a study of blood T cell dynamics during melanoma immunotherapy.

The chain carries TRBV7-3 and TRBJ1-1; 8 nucleotides agree with TRBD1. The sequence came from a human donor with melanoma. The sample consisted of blood, taken from a patient treated with checkpoint blockade. The CDR3 DNA sequence: TGTGCCAGCAGCTTATTAGGACAGGGGAACACTGAAGCTTTCTTT. Amino acids: CASSLLGQGNTEAFF.